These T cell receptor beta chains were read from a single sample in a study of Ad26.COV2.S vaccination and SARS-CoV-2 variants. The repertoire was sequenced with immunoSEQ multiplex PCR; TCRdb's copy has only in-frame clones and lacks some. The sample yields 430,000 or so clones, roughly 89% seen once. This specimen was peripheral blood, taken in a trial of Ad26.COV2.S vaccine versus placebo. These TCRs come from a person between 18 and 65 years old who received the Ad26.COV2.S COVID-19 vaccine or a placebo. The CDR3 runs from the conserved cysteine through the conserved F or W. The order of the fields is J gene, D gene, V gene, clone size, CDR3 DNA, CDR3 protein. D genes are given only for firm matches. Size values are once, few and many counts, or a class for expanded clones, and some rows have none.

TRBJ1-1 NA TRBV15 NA TGTGCCACCAGCAGAGATGCGGGGAAAGCTTTCTTT CATSRDAGKAFF
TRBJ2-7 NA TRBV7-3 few TGTGCCAGCAGCTTATCTAGGGACACAGGTGGTGGGCAGTACTTC CASSLSRDTGGGQYF
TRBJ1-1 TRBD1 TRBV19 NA TGTGCCAGTAGTGTTACAGGGGGGGACACTGAAGCTTTCTTT CASSVTGGDTEAFF
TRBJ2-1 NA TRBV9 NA TGTGCCAGCAGCGACCTACGGGGAGACAATGAGCAGTTCTTC CASSDLRGDNEQFF
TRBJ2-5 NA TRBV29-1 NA TGCAGCGTTGAACAGGGTTTCGGGACCCAGTACTTC CSVEQGFGTQYF
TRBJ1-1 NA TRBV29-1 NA TGCAGCGTTGCTACAGGGTATAGGGCTGAAGCTTTCTTT CSVATGYRAEAFF
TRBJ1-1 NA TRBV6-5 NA TGTGCCAGCAGTTACTCCCAGAACACTGAAGCTTTCTTT CASSYSQNTEAFF
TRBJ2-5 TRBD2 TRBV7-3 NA TGTGCCAGCAGCTCGGGACTAGCGGGGGGACAAGAGACCCAGTACTTC CASSSGLAGGQETQYF
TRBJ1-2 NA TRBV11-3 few TGTGCCAGCAGCACCCCAGGACCCACTAACTATGGCTACACCTTC CASSTPGPTNYGYTF
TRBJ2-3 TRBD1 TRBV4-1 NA TGCGCCAGCAGCTCCGGGACAGGGATGGATACGCAGTATTTT CASSSGTGMDTQYF
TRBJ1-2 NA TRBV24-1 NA TGTGCCACCAGTGAACCCGGACAGCCCTATGGCTACACCTTC CATSEPGQPYGYTF